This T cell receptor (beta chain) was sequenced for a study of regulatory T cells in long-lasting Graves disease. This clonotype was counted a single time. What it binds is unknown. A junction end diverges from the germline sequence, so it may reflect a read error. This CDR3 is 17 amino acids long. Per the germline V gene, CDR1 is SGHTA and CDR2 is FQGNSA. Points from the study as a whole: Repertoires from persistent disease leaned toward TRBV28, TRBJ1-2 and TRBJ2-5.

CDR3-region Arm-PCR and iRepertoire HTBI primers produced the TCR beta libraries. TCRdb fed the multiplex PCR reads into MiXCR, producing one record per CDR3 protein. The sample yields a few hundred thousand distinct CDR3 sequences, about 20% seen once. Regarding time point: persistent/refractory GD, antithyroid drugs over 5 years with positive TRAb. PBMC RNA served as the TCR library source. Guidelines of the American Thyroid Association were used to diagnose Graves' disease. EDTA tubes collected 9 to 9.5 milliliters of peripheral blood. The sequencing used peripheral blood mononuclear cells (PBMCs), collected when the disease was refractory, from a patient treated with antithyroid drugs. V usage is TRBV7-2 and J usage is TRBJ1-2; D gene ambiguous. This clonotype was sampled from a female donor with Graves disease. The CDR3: CACSLAAATPPNYGYTF. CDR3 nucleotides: TGTGCCTGCAGCTTAGCTGCTGCTACACCCCCTAACTATGGCTACACCTTC. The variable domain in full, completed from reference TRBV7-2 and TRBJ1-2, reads GAGVSQSPSNKVTEKGKDVELRCDPISGHTALYWYRQSLGQGLEFLIYFQGNSAPDKSGLPSDRFSAERTGGSVSTLTIQRTQQEDSAVYLCACSLAAATPPNYGYTFGSGTRLTVV.